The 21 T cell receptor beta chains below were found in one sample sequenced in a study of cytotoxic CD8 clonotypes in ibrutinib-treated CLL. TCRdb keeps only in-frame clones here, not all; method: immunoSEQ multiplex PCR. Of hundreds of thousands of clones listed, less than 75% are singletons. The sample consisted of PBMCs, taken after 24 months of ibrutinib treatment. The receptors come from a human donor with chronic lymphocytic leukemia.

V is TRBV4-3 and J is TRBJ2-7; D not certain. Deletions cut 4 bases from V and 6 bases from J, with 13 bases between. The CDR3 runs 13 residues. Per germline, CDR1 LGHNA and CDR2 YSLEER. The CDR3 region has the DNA TGCGCCAGCAGCCTCTCTTACTTGGGCGAGCAGTACTTC. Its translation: CASSLSYLGEQYF.

CDR3 region: CRTGNYGYTF. The DNA of the CDR3 is TGCAGGACAGGAAACTATGGCTACACCTTC. V is TRBV20-1 and J is TRBJ1-2, with D perhaps TRBD1 (6 bases). Germline CDR1 reads DFQATT; CDR2 reads SNEGSKA (reference sequence). CDR3 length equals 10 residues.

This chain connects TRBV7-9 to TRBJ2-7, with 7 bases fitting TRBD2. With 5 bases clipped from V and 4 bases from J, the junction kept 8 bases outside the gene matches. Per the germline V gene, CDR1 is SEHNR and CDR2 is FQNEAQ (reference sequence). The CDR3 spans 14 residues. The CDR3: CASSTSGGRYEQYF. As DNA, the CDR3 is TGTGCCAGCAGCACCTCGGGGGGAAGGTACGAGCAGTACTTC.

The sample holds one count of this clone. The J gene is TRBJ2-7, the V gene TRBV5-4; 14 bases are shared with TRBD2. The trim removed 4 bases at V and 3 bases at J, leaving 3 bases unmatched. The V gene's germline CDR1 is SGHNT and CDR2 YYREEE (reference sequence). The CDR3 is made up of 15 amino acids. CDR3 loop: CASSQGLAGDYEQYF. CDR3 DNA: TGTGCCAGCAGCCAGGGACTAGCGGGAGACTACGAGCAGTACTTC.

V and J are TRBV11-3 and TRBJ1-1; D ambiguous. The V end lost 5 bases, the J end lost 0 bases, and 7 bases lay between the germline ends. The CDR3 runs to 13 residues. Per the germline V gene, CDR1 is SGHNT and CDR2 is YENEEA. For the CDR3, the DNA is TGTGCCAGCAGCCGGATGATGAACACTGAAGCTTTCTTT. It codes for CASSRMMNTEAFF.

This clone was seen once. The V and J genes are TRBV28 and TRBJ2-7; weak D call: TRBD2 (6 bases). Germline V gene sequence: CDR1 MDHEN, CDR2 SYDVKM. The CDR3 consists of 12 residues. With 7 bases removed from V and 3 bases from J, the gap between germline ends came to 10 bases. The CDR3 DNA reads TGTGCCAGCACTGGGACTTTCTACGAGCAGTACTTC. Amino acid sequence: CASTGTFYEQYF.

CDR3 sequence (DNA): TGCGCCAGCAGCGAGGGCCTCTATGGCTACACCTTC. The encoded protein is CASSEGLYGYTF. The genes are TRBV5-1 and TRBJ1-2; D is unresolved. The CDR3 sequence is 12 residues long. The V gene's germline CDR1 is SGHRS and CDR2 YFSETQ. Deletions cut 4 bases from V and 4 bases from J, with 8 bases between.

CDR3 sequence (DNA): TGTGCCAGCAGCACACCAACCGGGACAGGGAATGAAAAACTGTTTTTT. This gives the protein CASSTPTGTGNEKLFF. The chain employs TRBV11-2 and TRBJ1-4; 9 bases line up with TRBD1. Per the germline V gene, CDR1 is SGHAT and CDR2 is FQNNGV. The CDR3 consists of 16 residues. V was pared by 5 bases and J by 5 bases, with 9 bases of the junction left unmatched.

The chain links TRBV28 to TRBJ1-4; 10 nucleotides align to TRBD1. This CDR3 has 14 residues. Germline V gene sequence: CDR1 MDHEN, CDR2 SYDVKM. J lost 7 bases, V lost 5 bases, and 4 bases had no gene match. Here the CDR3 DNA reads TGTGCCAGCAGTCGACAGGGGGCAGGTGAAAAACTGTTTTTT. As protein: CASSRQGAGEKLFF. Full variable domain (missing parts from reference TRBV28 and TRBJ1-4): DVKVTQSSRYLVKRTGEKVFLECVQDMDHENMFWYRQDPGLGLRLIYFSYDVKMKEKGDIPEGYSVSREKKERFSLILESASTNQTSMYLCASSRQGAGEKLFFGSGTQLSVL.

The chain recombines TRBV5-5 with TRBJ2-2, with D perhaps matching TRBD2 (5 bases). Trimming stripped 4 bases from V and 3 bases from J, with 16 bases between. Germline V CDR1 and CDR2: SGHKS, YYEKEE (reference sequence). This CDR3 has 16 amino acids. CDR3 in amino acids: CASSPRSGWDTGELFF. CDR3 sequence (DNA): TGTGCCAGCAGCCCCCGGAGCGGATGGGACACCGGGGAGCTGTTTTTT. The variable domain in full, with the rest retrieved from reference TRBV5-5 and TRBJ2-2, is DAGVTQSPTHLIKTRGQQVTLRCSPISGHKSVSWYQQVLGQGPQFIFQYYEKEERGRGNFPDRFSARQFPNYSSELNVNALLLGDSALYLCASSPRSGWDTGELFFGEGSRLTVL.

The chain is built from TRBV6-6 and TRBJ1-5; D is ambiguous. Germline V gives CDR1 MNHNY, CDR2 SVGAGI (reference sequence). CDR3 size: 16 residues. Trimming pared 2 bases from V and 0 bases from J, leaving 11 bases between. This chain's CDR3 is CASSYLSGLSNQPQHF. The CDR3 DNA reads TGTGCCAGCAGTTACCTCTCTGGGCTTAGCAATCAGCCCCAGCATTTT.

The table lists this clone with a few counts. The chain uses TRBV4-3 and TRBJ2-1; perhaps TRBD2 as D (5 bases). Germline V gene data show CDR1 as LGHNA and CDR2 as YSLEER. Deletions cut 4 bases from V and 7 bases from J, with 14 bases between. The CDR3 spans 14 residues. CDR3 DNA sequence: TGCGCCAGCAGCCCAGGACTTACCTTAAATGAGCAGTTCTTC. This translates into CASSPGLTLNEQFF.

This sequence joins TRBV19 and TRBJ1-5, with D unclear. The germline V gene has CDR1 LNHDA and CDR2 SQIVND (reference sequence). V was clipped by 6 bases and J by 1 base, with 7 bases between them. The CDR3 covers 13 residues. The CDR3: CASSEQSNQPQHF. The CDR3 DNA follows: TGTGCCAGTAGCGAACAGAGCAATCAGCCCCAGCATTTT. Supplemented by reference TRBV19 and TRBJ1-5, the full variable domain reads DGGITQSPKYLFRKEGQNVTLSCEQNLNHDAMYWYRQDPGQGLRLIYYSQIVNDFQKGDIAEGYSVSREKKESFPLTVTSAQKNPTAFYLCASSEQSNQPQHFGDGTRLSIL.

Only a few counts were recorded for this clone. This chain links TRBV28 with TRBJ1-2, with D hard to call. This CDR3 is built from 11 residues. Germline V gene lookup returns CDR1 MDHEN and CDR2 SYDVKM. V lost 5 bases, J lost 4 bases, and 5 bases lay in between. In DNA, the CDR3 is TGTGCCAGCAGTACAATCTATGGCTACACCTTC. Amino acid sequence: CASSTIYGYTF.

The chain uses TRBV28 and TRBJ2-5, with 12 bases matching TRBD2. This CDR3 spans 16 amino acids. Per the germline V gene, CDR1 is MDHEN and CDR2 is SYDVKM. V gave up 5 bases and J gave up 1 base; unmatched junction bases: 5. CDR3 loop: CASSKLAGGPQETQYF. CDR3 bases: TGTGCCAGCAGTAAACTAGCGGGAGGCCCCCAAGAGACCCAGTACTTC.

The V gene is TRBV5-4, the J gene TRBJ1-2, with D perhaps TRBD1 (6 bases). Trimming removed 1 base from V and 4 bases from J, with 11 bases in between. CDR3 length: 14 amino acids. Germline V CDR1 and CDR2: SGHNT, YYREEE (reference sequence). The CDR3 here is CASSLQGPLYGYTF. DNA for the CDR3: TGTGCCAGCAGCTTGCAGGGGCCACTCTATGGCTACACCTTC.

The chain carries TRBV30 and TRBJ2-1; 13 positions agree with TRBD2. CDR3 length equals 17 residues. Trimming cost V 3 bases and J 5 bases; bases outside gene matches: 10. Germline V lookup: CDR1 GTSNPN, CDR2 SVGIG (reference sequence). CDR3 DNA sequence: TGTGCCTGGAGGCCCCGACTAGCGGGAGGAACAAACAATGAGCAGTTCTTC. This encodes CAWRPRLAGGTNNEQFF.

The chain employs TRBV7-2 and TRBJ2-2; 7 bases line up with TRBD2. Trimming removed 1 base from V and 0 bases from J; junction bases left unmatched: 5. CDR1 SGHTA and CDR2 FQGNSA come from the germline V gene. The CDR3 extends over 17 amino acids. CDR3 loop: CASSLVGLAANTGELFF. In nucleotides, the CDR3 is TGTGCCAGCAGCTTAGTGGGTCTAGCGGCGAACACCGGGGAGCTGTTTTTT.

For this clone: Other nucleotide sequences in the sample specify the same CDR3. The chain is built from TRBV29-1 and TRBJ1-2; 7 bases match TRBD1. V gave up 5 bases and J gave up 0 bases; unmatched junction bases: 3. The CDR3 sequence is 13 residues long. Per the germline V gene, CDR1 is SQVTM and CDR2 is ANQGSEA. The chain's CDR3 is CSVRDRTNYGYTF. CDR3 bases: TGCAGCGTTCGGGACAGAACTAACTATGGCTACACCTTC.

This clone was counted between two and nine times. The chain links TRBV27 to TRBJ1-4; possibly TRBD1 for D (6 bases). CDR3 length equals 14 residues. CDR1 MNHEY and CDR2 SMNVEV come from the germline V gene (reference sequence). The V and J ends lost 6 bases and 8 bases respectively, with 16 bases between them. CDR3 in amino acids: CASSLRAGDEKLFF. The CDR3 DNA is TGTGCCAGCAGCCTTCGGGCAGGGGACGAAAAACTGTTTTTT.

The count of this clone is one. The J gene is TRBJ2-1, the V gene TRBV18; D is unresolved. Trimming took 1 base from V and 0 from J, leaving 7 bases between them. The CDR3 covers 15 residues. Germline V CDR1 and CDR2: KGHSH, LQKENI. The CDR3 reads CASSPLALSYNEQFF. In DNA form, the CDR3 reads TGTGCCAGCTCACCACTGGCACTCTCCTACAATGAGCAGTTCTTC.